One and the same sample provided the 18 T cell receptor beta chains below, sequenced in a study of T cells in localized non-small cell lung cancer. The assay was immunoSEQ multiplex PCR, and TCRdb's table has in-frame clones only and misses some. The sample gives 20,000 to 25,000 clones, about 90% of which show up once; around 7% is in the top ten. Sequences were derived from peripheral blood, sampled before any cancer treatment. These receptors all stem from a male donor at least 60 years old with stage I squamous cell lung carcinoma.

The chain combines TRBV29-1 with TRBJ1-2; D not certain. V was pared by 7 bases and J by 3 bases, with 12 bases between. The CDR3 loop spans 12 amino acids. CDR1 and CDR2 from the germline V gene are SQVTM and ANQGSEA. CDR3 loop: CSARAGYYGYTF. The CDR3 DNA reads as TGCAGCGCCAGAGCGGGGTACTATGGCTACACCTTC.

The J gene is TRBJ2-5, the V gene TRBV7-3, with 12 positions matching TRBD2. J was trimmed by 5 bases and V by 5 bases; bases with no gene match: 6. The CDR3 sequence is 15 residues long. From germline, CDR1 is SGHTA and CDR2 FQGTGA. The CDR3 loop is CASSPGLAGMETQYF. CDR3 sequence (DNA): TGTGCCAGCAGCCCTGGACTAGCGGGGATGGAGACCCAGTACTTC.

The rearrangement uses TRBV19 and TRBJ1-5; the match to TRBD1 covers 7 bases. The CDR3 extends over 16 amino acids. V trimming: 5 bases; J trimming: 3 bases; junction bases outside the gene matches: 10. Germline V gene data show CDR1 as LNHDA and CDR2 as SQIVND (reference sequence). The CDR3 DNA follows: TGTGCCAGTAGTCTCCCGAGACAGGGATACAATCAGCCCCAGCATTTT. Its protein product is CASSLPRQGYNQPQHF. Based on the CDR3 plus reference TRBV19 and TRBJ1-5, the full variable domain is DGGITQSPKYLFRKEGQNVTLSCEQNLNHDAMYWYRQDPGQGLRLIYYSQIVNDFQKGDIAEGYSVSREKKESFPLTVTSAQKNPTAFYLCASSLPRQGYNQPQHFGDGTRLSIL.

This chain links TRBV6-5 with TRBJ1-5; D ambiguous. The length of the CDR3 is 13 residues. Trimming removed 0 bases at V and 4 bases at J, with 4 bases between. Germline CDR1 is MNHEY and CDR2 is SVGAGI. CDR3 region: CASSYSWNQPQHF. CDR3 sequence (DNA): TGTGCCAGCAGTTACTCATGGAATCAGCCCCAGCATTTT.

The gene calls are TRBV27 and TRBJ1-2, with D possibly TRBD1 on 5 matching bases. Germline V gene data show CDR1 as MNHEY and CDR2 as SMNVEV (reference sequence). The CDR3 has 13 residues. Trimming took off 2 bases at V and 4 bases at J, with 8 bases between the two ends. In nucleotides, the CDR3 is TGTGCCAGCAGTTTAAAGGGGACCTATGGCTACACCTTC. It translates to CASSLKGTYGYTF.

This clone was counted once. V is TRBV18 and J is TRBJ2-5; D remains unclear. V lost 6 bases and J 2 bases, leaving 16 bases between the germline ends. Germline CDR1 is KGHSH and CDR2 is LQKENI. The CDR3 has 15 residues. In DNA form, the CDR3 reads TGTGCCAGCTCCCCCTTGACTGGGCCGCAAGAGACCCAGTACTTC. Its translation is CASSPLTGPQETQYF.

The chain uses TRBV5-4 and TRBJ2-7, with 9 bases matching TRBD2. This CDR3 spans 15 amino acids. Trimming cost V 4 bases and J 4 bases; bases outside gene matches: 9. Germline V gives CDR1 SGHNT, CDR2 YYREEE (reference sequence). CDR3 protein: CASSPSSGRLYEQYF. For the CDR3, the DNA is TGTGCCAGCAGCCCTAGTAGCGGGAGACTTTACGAGCAGTACTTC.

The chain combines TRBV9 with TRBJ2-7, with D perhaps TRBD1 (6 bases). There are 14 residues in the CDR3. CDR1 and CDR2 from the germline V gene are SGDLS and YYNGEE. V dropped 4 bases and J dropped 2 bases, with 13 bases sitting between them. CDR3 amino acids: CASSPSGQPYEQYF. CDR3 nucleotides: TGTGCCAGCAGCCCTTCCGGACAGCCCTACGAGCAGTACTTC. Full variable domain (missing parts from reference TRBV9 and TRBJ2-7): DSGVTQTPKHLITATGQRVTLRCSPRSGDLSVYWYQQSLDQGLQFLIQYYNGEERAKGNILERFSAQQFPDLHSELNLSSLELGDSALYFCASSPSGQPYEQYFGPGTRLTVT.

The gene calls are TRBV5-4 and TRBJ1-1; D is possibly TRBD1 (6 bases). The germline CDR1 and CDR2 sequences are SGHNT and YYREEE (reference sequence). Trimming took off 2 bases at V and 7 bases at J, with 15 bases between the two ends. This CDR3 spans 14 amino acids. CDR3 protein: CASSFVQGGVEAFF. Written as DNA, the CDR3 is TGTGCCAGCAGCTTTGTACAGGGTGGGGTTGAAGCTTTCTTT.

The chain is built from TRBV6-5 and TRBJ2-3; D not resolved. Trimming removed 9 bases at V and 1 base at J, with 11 bases between. Germline loops: CDR1 MNHEY, CDR2 SVGAGI. CDR3 length equals 13 residues. The CDR3, as DNA: TGTGCCAGAGGAGCAGACGGCACAGATACGCAGTATTTT. This gives the protein CARGADGTDTQYF.

This clone is a singleton in its sample. The V and J genes are TRBV25-1 and TRBJ2-1; 11 bases are shared with TRBD2. Unmatched junction bases numbered 11, after V lost 3 bases and J lost 7 bases. This CDR3 is 17 amino acids long. In germline, CDR1 is MGHDK, CDR2 SYGVNS. Here the CDR3 reads CASSDTGTSGVWNEQFF. CDR3 nucleotide sequence: TGTGCCAGCAGTGACACCGGGACTAGCGGAGTATGGAATGAGCAGTTCTTC.

The chain combines TRBV5-3 with TRBJ2-5; maybe TRBD2 (5 bases). TRBV5-3 is labeled an ORF, and its function is uncertain. The CDR3 is 13 amino acids. Trimming took off 4 bases at V and 5 bases at J, with 12 bases between the two ends. The CDR3 loop reads CARSPSGWETQYF. The CDR3 region has the DNA TGTGCCAGAAGCCCTTCGGGGTGGGAGACCCAGTACTTC.

The chain carries TRBV5-1 and TRBJ1-1; maybe TRBD1 (5 bases). The CDR3 contains 14 residues. In germline, CDR1 is SGHRS, CDR2 YFSETQ. V was trimmed by 1 base and J by 0 bases, leaving 7 bases between them. The CDR3, as DNA: TGCGCCAGCAGCTTGACAGGAGTGAACACTGAAGCTTTCTTT. It encodes CASSLTGVNTEAFF.

This chain connects TRBV30 to TRBJ2-1; D not resolved. The germline CDR1 and CDR2 sequences are GTSNPN and SVGIG (reference sequence). The CDR3 contains 10 residues. The CDR3 sequence: CALGIGEQFF. The CDR3 DNA reads as TGTGCGCTGGGGATCGGAGAGCAGTTCTTC.

The genes are TRBV6-5 and TRBJ1-1; D unresolved. Germline CDR1 is MNHEY and CDR2 is SVGAGI. The V gene lost 6 bases and the J gene lost 1 base, with 12 bases spanning the gap. The CDR3 is 14 residues long. CDR3 coding DNA: TGTGCCAGCAGCCCACCTCTTGGGAACACTGAAGCTTTCTTT. It codes for CASSPPLGNTEAFF.

The chain employs TRBV29-1 and TRBJ2-1, with D possibly matching TRBD2 (5 bases). CDR3 size: 13 residues. The germline gives CDR1 SQVTM, CDR2 ANQGSEA. V was clipped by 6 bases and J by 8 bases, with 17 bases between them. CDR3 DNA: TGCAGCGTCGTCTCCCGGTCCGGGGATGAGCAGTTCTTC. Translation gives CSVVSRSGDEQFF.

This chain joins TRBV27 and TRBJ1-2; D is unresolved. The V end was cut by 5 bases, the J end by 8 bases, with 24 bases between. This CDR3 has 16 amino acids. The germline gives CDR1 MNHEY, CDR2 SMNVEV (reference sequence). The CDR3: CASSPLLWGRFNGYTF. In nucleotides, the CDR3 is TGTGCCAGCAGTCCCCTCCTCTGGGGTAGGTTTAACGGCTACACCTTC.

Worth noting for this clone: The sample carries other DNA sequences with the same CDR3. The chain links TRBV10-2 to TRBJ2-6, with D hard to call. The CDR3 is made up of 15 amino acids. Trimming left V 0 bases short and J 1 base short, with 4 bases between. The germline V gene has CDR1 WSHSY and CDR2 SAAADI. CDR3 nucleotide sequence: TGCGCCAGCAGTGAGTCGGGATCTGGGGCCAACGTCCTGACTTTC. This encodes CASSESGSGANVLTF.